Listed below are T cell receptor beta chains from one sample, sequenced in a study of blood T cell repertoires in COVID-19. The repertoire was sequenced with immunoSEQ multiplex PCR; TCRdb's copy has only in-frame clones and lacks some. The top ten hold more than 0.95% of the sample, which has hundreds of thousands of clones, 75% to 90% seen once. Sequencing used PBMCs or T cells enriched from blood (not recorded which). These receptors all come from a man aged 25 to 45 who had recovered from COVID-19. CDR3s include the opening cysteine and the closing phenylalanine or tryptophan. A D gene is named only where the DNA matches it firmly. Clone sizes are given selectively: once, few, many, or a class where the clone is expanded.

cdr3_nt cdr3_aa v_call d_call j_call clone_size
TGTGCCAGCAGCCCAGGCGACAGCGCTAATGGCTACACCTTC CASSPGDSANGYTF TRBV28 - TRBJ1-2 -
TGTGCCAGCCTAGAGGGGGAGGGCCTGCACGAGCAGTACTTC CASLEGEGLHEQYF TRBV28 - TRBJ2-7 -
TGTGCCAGCAGCTTGGCCTATGGGACAGGGGGCGAAAGCTACACCTTC CASSLAYGTGGESYTF TRBV5-6 TRBD1 TRBJ1-2 -
TGTGCCACCTCTGGCGGAGAGACCCAGTACTTC CATSGGETQYF TRBV24-1 - TRBJ2-5 -
TGCGCCAGCAGCCGGACTAGCGGGGTCTCCTACAATGAGCAGTTCTTC CASSRTSGVSYNEQFF TRBV5-1 TRBD2 TRBJ2-1 -
TGTGCCAGCAGCTCCACAGGGCCCTTCGCCGAGCAGTACTTC CASSSTGPFAEQYF TRBV3-1/TRBV3-2 - TRBJ2-7 -
TGTGCCAGCAGCCCCCTTTCCGCGGGAGTCTTAGATGAGCAGTTCTTC CASSPLSAGVLDEQFF TRBV11-2 TRBD2 TRBJ2-1 -
TGTGCCAGCCTGGGGACAGGGGTATTCTGGCCGCATTTT CASLGTGVFWPHF TRBV12-3/TRBV12-4 TRBD1 TRBJ1-5 -
TGTGCCAGCAGCCCCGGGACAGGGTCGGCTAACTATGGCTACACCTTC CASSPGTGSANYGYTF TRBV11-2 TRBD1 TRBJ1-2 -
TGTGCCAGCAGCTGGGAGGGACAGGCCTCTGACGAGCAGTACTTC CASSWEGQASDEQYF TRBV7-9 - TRBJ2-7 -
TGTGCCAGCAGCCTTCGGACAGGTCATGGCTACACCTTC CASSLRTGHGYTF TRBV9 TRBD1 TRBJ1-2 once
TGTGCCACCAACGGCGTGACCAGAACAGCTGGCGGGGAGCTGTTTTTT CATNGVTRTAGGELFF TRBV10-3 - TRBJ2-2 -
TGTGCCAGTTCCCAGGGGGCGCGAGGCAAAAACATTCAGTACTTC CASSQGARGKNIQYF TRBV19 TRBD1 TRBJ2-4 once
TGTGCCAGCAGCCATCAGTCCGGGGATAATGAAAAACTGTTTTTT CASSHQSGDNEKLFF TRBV3-1/TRBV3-2 - TRBJ1-4 -
TGTGCCAGCAGCCCCGGCGGGGGTGCCAAAAACATTCAGTACTTC CASSPGGGAKNIQYF TRBV7-6 TRBD2 TRBJ2-4 -
TGTGCTAGTGGTTTGGTACGAGCTCAATCTATGTCTGGCTACACCTTC CASGLVRAQSMSGYTF TRBV12-5 - TRBJ1-2 -
TGTGCCAGCAGTTCCCTCCACAGGGGGCCTCAAGAGACCCAGTACTTC CASSSLHRGPQETQYF TRBV28 TRBD1 TRBJ2-5 -
TGCGCCAGCAGCTTGACAGGGGCTGGTAATGAAAAACTGTTTTTT CASSLTGAGNEKLFF TRBV5-1 TRBD1 TRBJ1-4 -
TGTGCCAGCAGCCTAGCTTACAGCTCCTATAATTCACCCCTCCACTTT CASSLAYSSYNSPLHF TRBV11-2 - TRBJ1-6 few
TGTGCCAGCAGTTACGCCATGGGACAGGGAAACACCATATATTTT CASSYAMGQGNTIYF TRBV27 TRBD1 TRBJ1-3 -
TGTGCCAGCAGCTTAGTTCCACAAGAGACCCAGTACTTC CASSLVPQETQYF TRBV7-8 - TRBJ2-5 -
TGTGCCAGCAGACCCGGGACAGCCGGAGAGACCCAGTACTTC CASRPGTAGETQYF TRBV2 TRBD1 TRBJ2-5 -
TGTGCCAGCAGCCCTAAGTACGAGCAGTACTTC CASSPKYEQYF TRBV11-2 - TRBJ2-7 once
TGCAGCGTCGAGAGGGACAGCGCGGGTGGCTACACCTTC CSVERDSAGGYTF TRBV29-1 TRBD1 TRBJ1-2 -
TGTGCCTGGGCCGGGACAGGGGGCATCACAGATACGCAGTATTTT CAWAGTGGITDTQYF TRBV30 TRBD1 TRBJ2-3 -
TGTGCCAGCTCACCAGTTGTAAAGTGGGGCCCCGAATCCTACGAGCAGTACTTC CASSPVVKWGPESYEQYF TRBV18 - TRBJ2-7 -
TGTGCCAGCTCACCGAACGCCGGTAGACTAGTTTTCAATGAGCAGTTCTTC CASSPNAGRLVFNEQFF TRBV18 - TRBJ2-1 -
TGCGCCAGCAGCTCGTCAGGATACGAGCAGTACTTC CASSSSGYEQYF TRBV5-1 - TRBJ2-7 -
TGTGCCACCCGAGGAGGGGCTAGCGGTAACACCGGGGAGCTGTTTTTT CATRGGASGNTGELFF TRBV24-1 TRBD2 TRBJ2-2 -
TGTGCCAGCAGTTTACAGGGCACAGATACGCAGTATTTT CASSLQGTDTQYF TRBV12-3/TRBV12-4 - TRBJ2-3 -
TGTGCCAGCAGCTTAAGCGGTACAAATGAGGGCTACACCTTC CASSLSGTNEGYTF TRBV7-9 - TRBJ1-2 -
TGCAGCGTTGAATTCTCACTTACTGAAGCTTTCTTT CSVEFSLTEAFF TRBV29-1 - TRBJ1-1 -
TGTGCCAGCAGTACCCTAAGAGGGAGCCTTAATGAGCAGTTCTTC CASSTLRGSLNEQFF TRBV6-5 - TRBJ2-1 -
TGTGCCAGTCGGGTGATTTCCTACAATGAGCAGTTCTTC CASRVISYNEQFF TRBV6-4 - TRBJ2-1 -
TGTGCCAGCAGCCAGCAAGGGACAGGGACCCACGAGCAGTACTTC CASSQQGTGTHEQYF TRBV3-1/TRBV3-2 TRBD1 TRBJ2-7 -
TGTGCCAGCAGCCAAGATTTACTCAGGGCCCTCCACTTT CASSQDLLRALHF TRBV14 - TRBJ1-6 -
TGTGCCAGCAGCCTGAGACTAGCCGAGCAGTACTTC CASSLRLAEQYF TRBV3-1/TRBV3-2 TRBD2 TRBJ2-7 -
TGTGCCAGCCACCGACCAGGGGGCCGGGTCACTGAAGCTTTCTTT CASHRPGGRVTEAFF TRBV6-5 TRBD1 TRBJ1-1 once
TGTGCCAGCAGCAAAACTATAGCTGGAGCTTTCTTT CASSKTIAGAFF TRBV5-8 - TRBJ1-1 -
TGCAGCGTCACACCCGGTGGAGGGGGAAACACCATATATTTT CSVTPGGGGNTIYF TRBV29-1 - TRBJ1-3 -
TGTGCCAGCAGCCCACTAGCGGGGACCGGGGAGCTGTTTTTT CASSPLAGTGELFF TRBV7-3 TRBD2 TRBJ2-2 -
TGCGCCAGCAGCTCCGGGACTAGCGTTTACGAGCAGTACTTC CASSSGTSVYEQYF TRBV5-1 TRBD2 TRBJ2-7 -
TGTGCCAGTAGTAAGGGATCGGCAGGGGGTTGGAATCAGCCCCAGCATTTT CASSKGSAGGWNQPQHF TRBV19 TRBD1 TRBJ1-5 -
TGTGCCAGCAGTGAGGGGGGGGCTTACGAGCAGTACTTC CASSEGGAYEQYF TRBV2 - TRBJ2-7 -
TGTGCCAGCAGCCCGACTAGTTATGGCGCCGGGGAGCTGTTTTTT CASSPTSYGAGELFF TRBV7-3 - TRBJ2-2 -
TGTGCCAGCAGCCCGGGGGACTCTGGAAACACCATATATTTT CASSPGDSGNTIYF TRBV4-2 - TRBJ1-3 -
TGTGCCAGCAGCCCGGGGAGCGGGGCGTACAATGAGCAGTTCTTC CASSPGSGAYNEQFF TRBV5-4 TRBD2 TRBJ2-1 -
TGTGCCAGCAGCCAAGACAGGGGTCGACGCTACACCTTC CASSQDRGRRYTF TRBV3-1/TRBV3-2 - TRBJ1-2 -
TGCGCCAGCTCGCCAGGCACTCTTTACAATGAGCAGTTCTTC CASSPGTLYNEQFF TRBV5-1 - TRBJ2-1 -
TGTGCCAGTAAAGACAGTTATAGCAATCAGCCCCAGCATTTT CASKDSYSNQPQHF TRBV19 - TRBJ1-5 -
TGCGCCAGCAGCTTCCTAGCGGGAGGACCCCTAACAGATACGCAGTATTTT CASSFLAGGPLTDTQYF TRBV5-1 TRBD2 TRBJ2-3 -